Sequencing of this T cell receptor beta chain was carried out in a study of T cells after posttransplantation cyclophosphamide. Germline loops: CDR1 MNHNY, CDR2 SVGAGI (reference sequence). This CDR3 has 16 amino acids. V gave up 2 bases and J gave up 3 bases; unmatched junction bases: 7. The table lists this clone with many counts. Sequenced by immunoSEQ multiplex PCR; TCRdb stores in-frame clones only, minus some. This set yields about 30,000 clones and no singletons; the top ten hold around 3%. The sample comprised PBMCs. This clonotype was obtained from a woman aged 55-75 years in good health, CMV-negative, and a related stem cell transplant donor. The chain has TRBV6-6 and TRBJ2-3; 8 nucleotides agree with TRBD2. The CDR3 nucleotides read TGTGCCAGCAGTTACGGGCGGGGGGTTTTGACAGATACGCAGTATTTT. Amino acid sequence: CASSYGRGVLTDTQYF.